The 27 T cell receptor beta chains given below trace back to one sample, sequenced in a study of blood T cell repertoires in COVID-19. This table comes from immunoSEQ multiplex PCR, and its TCRdb copy is limited to in-frame clones, with some not included. This table holds some 100,000 clones, roughly 85% found once. Source material: peripheral blood. The origin of the receptors is a human donor in a cohort sampled during active COVID-19.

A word on this clone: Mismatch with germline at one junction end may stem from a read error. The V call is TRBV2, the J call TRBJ1-6; D possibly corresponds to TRBD1 (5 bases). This CDR3 region has 14 residues. Germline-derived CDR1 and CDR2 are SNHLY and FYNNEI. The CDR3 bases are TGTGCCCGCAGGGAGAGCTCCTATAATTCACCCCTCCACTTT. Translation: CARRESSYNSPLHF. The complete variable domain, with remaining parts taken from reference TRBV2 and TRBJ1-6, reads EPEVTQTPSHQVTQMGQEVILRCVPISNHLYFYWYRQILGQKVEFLVSFYNNEISEKSEIFDDQFSVERPDGSNFTLKIRSTKLEDSAMYFCARRESSYNSPLHFGNGTRLTVT.

The chain links TRBV18 to TRBJ1-5, with 8 nucleotides matching TRBD1. Losses at the gene ends were 4 bases for V and 6 bases for J; bases not matched to a gene: 5. Germline CDR1 and CDR2: KGHSH and LQKENI. The CDR3 totals 14 residues. CDR3: CASSRGQGSQPQHF. The CDR3 DNA sequence: TGTGCCAGCTCACGAGGACAGGGCTCTCAGCCCCAGCATTTT.

The V call is TRBV4-2, the J call TRBJ1-2; D is unclear. The CDR3 sequence is 17 residues long. V shed 0 bases and J shed 8 bases, with 22 bases lying between them. Germline CDR1 and CDR2: LGHNA and YNFKEQ. The CDR3 sequence is CASSQESTWTTREGYTF. The CDR3 DNA follows: TGTGCCAGCAGCCAAGAATCAACTTGGACGACAAGGGAGGGCTACACCTTC.

The chain is built from TRBV19 and TRBJ1-6; the D is unclear. V lost 6 bases to trimming and J lost 7 bases, with 16 bases between them. Per the germline V gene, CDR1 is LNHDA and CDR2 is SQIVND (reference sequence). This CDR3 is 15 amino acids long. The CDR3 DNA is TGTGCCAGTAGCCCGGCGGGGTTCCGAAATTCACCCCTCCACTTT. Amino acid sequence: CASSPAGFRNSPLHF.

CDR3: CAWRFWGWTEAFF. The CDR3 coding sequence is TGTGCCTGGAGGTTTTGGGGCTGGACTGAAGCTTTCTTT. The J gene is TRBJ1-1, the V gene TRBV30; possible D gene TRBD1, 5 bases. Trimming removed 3 bases from V and 5 bases from J, with 13 bases in between. The CDR3 sequence is 13 residues long. Germline CDR1 and CDR2: GTSNPN and SVGIG (reference sequence). Full variable domain (rest looked up from reference TRBV30 and TRBJ1-1): SQTIHQWPATLVQPVGSPLSLECTVEGTSNPNLYWYRQAAGRGLQLLFYSVGIGQISSEVPQNLSASRPQDRQFILSSKKLLLSDSGFYLCAWRFWGWTEAFFGQGTRLTVV.

The rearrangement links TRBV6-5 to TRBJ1-1, with unresolved D. Per germline, CDR1 MNHEY and CDR2 SVGAGI. Trimming removed 6 bases from V and 1 base from J, with 12 bases in between. The CDR3 length is 14 residues. The CDR3 spells CASRREARNTEAFF. The CDR3 bases are TGTGCCAGCAGACGGGAAGCCCGGAACACTGAAGCTTTCTTT.

This clone appeared a few times. This sequence joins TRBV5-4 and TRBJ2-7, with TRBD2 as a possible D gene (5 bases). The CDR3 length is 14 residues. In germline, CDR1 is SGHNT, CDR2 YYREEE (reference sequence). The germline V and J ends were trimmed by 4 bases and 2 bases, with 13 bases remaining between them. As DNA, the CDR3 is TGTGCCAGCAGCGGCGCCGGGATCCCCTACGAGCAGTACTTC. Amino acid sequence: CASSGAGIPYEQYF.

V usage is TRBV20-1 and J usage is TRBJ2-1; 10 bases agree with TRBD2. This CDR3 spans 16 amino acids. J was trimmed by 4 bases and V by 3 bases; bases with no gene match: 9. Germline V CDR1 and CDR2: DFQATT, SNEGSKA (reference sequence). Written as DNA, the CDR3 is TGCAGTGCTAGTGACGTTAGCGGGGGGCCTTACAATGAGCAGTTCTTC. Protein product: CSASDVSGGPYNEQFF.

The chain links TRBV19 to TRBJ2-7, with a tentative D call TRBD2 (5 bases). V was clipped by 6 bases and J by 4 bases, with 16 bases between them. Germline V lookup: CDR1 LNHDA, CDR2 SQIVND (reference sequence). The CDR3 has 14 residues. The CDR3, as DNA: TGTGCCAGTAGCGGACTGGCCGGGGATTACGAGCAGTACTTC. The encoded protein is CASSGLAGDYEQYF.

The chain is built from TRBV6-5 and TRBJ1-6; TRBD1 matches at 7 bases. J was trimmed by 6 bases and V by 2 bases; bases with no gene match: 4. CDR3 length: 15 amino acids. Germline CDR1 MNHEY, CDR2 SVGAGI. CDR3 sequence: CASSYGGQSNSPLHF. The CDR3 region has the DNA TGTGCCAGCAGTTACGGGGGACAGAGTAATTCACCCCTCCACTTT.

V and J are TRBV7-9 and TRBJ2-1; 11 bases align to TRBD2. Germline CDR1 SEHNR, CDR2 FQNEAQ (reference sequence). The V gene end was trimmed by 7 bases and the J gene end by 5 bases; junction bases not matched to a gene: 7. The CDR3 contains 15 residues. In nucleotides, the CDR3 is TGTGCCAGCACCGTAGCGGGAGGGAAAAACAATGAGCAGTTCTTC. It encodes CASTVAGGKNNEQFF. The variable domain in full, with the rest retrieved from reference TRBV7-9 and TRBJ2-1, is DTGVSQNPRHKITKRGQNVTFRCDPISEHNRLYWYRQTLGQGPEFLTYFQNEAQLEKSRLLSDRFSAERPKGSFSTLEIQRTEQGDSAMYLCASTVAGGKNNEQFFGPGTRLTVL.

J is TRBJ2-7 and V is TRBV18; weak D call: TRBD1 (6 bases). Germline V gene lookup returns CDR1 KGHSH and CDR2 LQKENI. Trimming removed 3 bases from V and 4 bases from J, with 10 bases in between. This CDR3 spans 13 amino acids. This CDR3 is CASSPGQFYEQYF. Here the CDR3 DNA reads TGTGCCAGCTCACCCGGACAGTTTTACGAGCAGTACTTC.

The V call is TRBV6-1, the J call TRBJ2-4, with D possibly being TRBD1 (6 bases). Germline CDR1 MNHNS, CDR2 SASEGT. The CDR3 is made up of 18 amino acids. The ends were cut back, 0 bases at V and 2 bases at J, with 17 bases in the middle. The CDR3 protein is CASSEARGTARTKNIQYF. CDR3 DNA: TGTGCCAGCAGTGAAGCGAGGGGGACCGCCCGAACCAAAAACATTCAGTACTTC.

The chain carries TRBV5-4 and TRBJ1-6; D is ambiguous. Germline assignment: CDR1 SGHNT and CDR2 YYREEE (reference sequence). The ends were cut back, 7 bases at V and 9 bases at J, with 17 bases in the middle. CDR3 length equals 14 residues. The CDR3 region is CASARGEPSSPLHF. The CDR3 coding sequence is TGTGCCAGCGCTAGAGGCGAGCCGAGTTCACCCCTCCACTTT.

The chain carries TRBV2 and TRBJ1-2; D might be TRBD1 (5 bases). CDR3 length equals 12 residues. Trimming stripped 7 bases from V and 7 bases from J, with 13 bases between. CDR1 and CDR2 from the germline V gene are SNHLY and FYNNEI. CDR3 DNA: TGTGCCAGCACTGTCAGGGATCTTGGCTACACCTTC. It codes for CASTVRDLGYTF.

This clone was seen a handful of times. The chain is built from TRBV3-1 (or the pseudogene TRBV3-2) and TRBJ1-2; 7 bases agree with TRBD1. CDR1 is LGHDT, CDR2 YNNKEL, per germline (reference sequence). The J segment lost 2 bases and the V segment lost 1 base, leaving 7 bases of the junction unmatched. The CDR3 contains 16 residues. In nucleotides, the CDR3 is TGTGCCAGCAGCCAAGGAAGAAAACAGGGGAACTATGGCTACACCTTC. As protein: CASSQGRKQGNYGYTF.

The chain combines TRBV28 with TRBJ2-7; 12 positions agree with TRBD1. Trimming took 5 bases from V and 6 from J; bases not matched to a gene: 8. In germline, CDR1 is MDHEN, CDR2 SYDVKM. The CDR3 covers 15 residues. The CDR3 region is CASSPAGTGGSEQYF. CDR3 bases: TGTGCCAGCAGTCCCGCCGGGACAGGGGGCTCCGAGCAGTACTTC. The full variable domain, completed using reference TRBV28 and TRBJ2-7, is DVKVTQSSRYLVKRTGEKVFLECVQDMDHENMFWYRQDPGLGLRLIYFSYDVKMKEKGDIPEGYSVSREKKERFSLILESASTNQTSMYLCASSPAGTGGSEQYFGPGTRLTVT.

The chain recombines TRBV5-1 with TRBJ1-3; D possibly corresponds to TRBD1 (5 bases). The CDR3 sequence is 15 residues long. Trimming cost V 2 bases and J 4 bases, with 13 bases left between them. Germline CDR1 reads SGHRS; CDR2 reads YFSETQ. This CDR3 is CASSLTAGEGNTIYF. CDR3 nucleotides: TGCGCCAGCAGCTTAACGGCGGGGGAAGGAAACACCATATATTTT.

The rearrangement uses TRBV5-1 and TRBJ2-3; weak D call: TRBD1 (6 bases). Trimming cost V 0 bases and J 4 bases, with 9 bases left between them. CDR3 length: 14 residues. In germline, CDR1 is SGHRS, CDR2 YFSETQ. In nucleotides, the CDR3 is TGCGCCAGCAGCTTGGGAAAGGGGGCAGATACGCAGTATTTT. This translates into CASSLGKGADTQYF. The complete variable domain, with remaining parts taken from reference TRBV5-1 and TRBJ2-3, reads KAGVTQTPRYLIKTRGQQVTLSCSPISGHRSVSWYQQTPGQGLQFLFEYFSETQRNKGNFPGRFSGRQFSNSRSEMNVSTLELGDSALYLCASSLGKGADTQYFGPGTRLTVL.

The gene calls are TRBV19 and TRBJ2-5; tentatively, D is TRBD2 (6 bases). This CDR3 contains 16 residues. CDR1 and CDR2 (germline): LNHDA, SQIVND (reference sequence). The V end lost 8 bases, the J end lost 5 bases, and 24 bases lay between the germline ends. In DNA form, the CDR3 reads TGTGCCAGTTCTGATCCGCGCGGAGGGACGGGGGAGACCCAGTACTTC. Amino acids: CASSDPRGGTGETQYF.

This chain links TRBV6-1 with TRBJ1-6; D not certain. The CDR3 consists of 12 residues. The ends were cut back, 3 bases at V and 11 bases at J, with 8 bases in the middle. The germline V gene has CDR1 MNHNS and CDR2 SASEGT. The CDR3 sequence: CASSDLEPPLHF. DNA for the CDR3: TGTGCCAGCAGTGATCTGGAGCCACCCCTCCACTTT.

This clone was detected only a few times. This chain links TRBV19 with TRBJ1-5, with 8 positions matching TRBD1. V shed 6 bases, J shed 9 bases, and the junction held 16 bases outside the gene matches. From germline, CDR1 is LNHDA and CDR2 SQIVND (reference sequence). This CDR3 is 16 amino acids long. The CDR3 spells CASSTEGAGGLRPQHF. The CDR3 DNA reads as TGTGCCAGTAGCACGGAGGGGGCAGGGGGCTTAAGGCCCCAGCATTTT.

The rearrangement uses TRBV28 and TRBJ2-2, with a tentative D call TRBD2 (5 bases). The germline gives CDR1 MDHEN, CDR2 SYDVKM. Deletions cut 6 bases from V and 1 base from J, with 12 bases between. This CDR3 has 15 residues. CDR3 coding DNA: TGTGCCAGCAGCTCGGTGGGAGAGAACACCGGGGAGCTGTTTTTT. Translating it yields CASSSVGENTGELFF.

CDR3 coding DNA: TGTGCCTGGAGCAAAGGACAGGGGAATGGCTACACCTTC. Its protein product is CAWSKGQGNGYTF. The chain has TRBV30 and TRBJ1-2, with 9 bases lining up with TRBD1. Germline CDR1 is GTSNPN and CDR2 is SVGIG (reference sequence). Germline trimming cut 3 bases from V and 6 bases from J; bases unmatched to any gene: 5. The CDR3 is 13 residues long.

V usage is TRBV19 and J usage is TRBJ1-1, with TRBD1 matching over 8 bases. Trimming at V came to 4 bases and at J to 6 bases, leaving 10 bases not matched to a gene. Germline CDR1 and CDR2: LNHDA and SQIVND (reference sequence). This CDR3 is built from 15 residues. The CDR3 DNA is TGTGCCAGTAGTACCCCAGGGGGCCAAGTGGCTGAAGCTTTCTTT. Translated: CASSTPGGQVAEAFF.

This clone was found a few times. The V gene is TRBV24-1, the J gene TRBJ1-2, with a weak D call TRBD1 (5 bases). V was trimmed by 6 bases and J by 8 bases, leaving 15 bases between them. Per the germline V gene, CDR1 is KGHDR and CDR2 is SFDVKD. The CDR3 spans 13 residues. The CDR3 sequence: CATSPAVGEGYTF. The CDR3, as DNA: TGTGCCACCAGTCCTGCGGTAGGGGAAGGCTACACCTTC.

The CDR3 is CASNWDTYSPLHF. In nucleotides, the CDR3 is TGTGCCAGCAATTGGGACACGTATTCACCCCTCCACTTT. The chain employs TRBV28 and TRBJ1-6, with D possibly matching TRBD1 (6 bases). The length of the CDR3 is 13 residues. Trimming pared 7 bases from V and 8 bases from J, leaving 12 bases between. The V gene's germline CDR1 is MDHEN and CDR2 SYDVKM. The full variable domain, in which reference TRBV28 and TRBJ1-6 provide the parts outside the CDR3, is DVKVTQSSRYLVKRTGEKVFLECVQDMDHENMFWYRQDPGLGLRLIYFSYDVKMKEKGDIPEGYSVSREKKERFSLILESASTNQTSMYLCASNWDTYSPLHFGNGTRLTVT.